This TCR beta chain was sequenced for a study of OX40 agonist ivuxolimab in advanced cancers. About the study as a whole: Ivuxolimab, which targeted the costimulatory receptor OX40 (CD134), was an agonistic, fully human IgG2 monoclonal antibody. Of the roughly 52 dose-escalation patients, hepatocellular carcinoma was present in approximately 20, melanoma in around 15, renal cell carcinoma in 9 and head and neck cancer in 9. Patients were allowed to have had prior anti-PD-1, anti-PD-L1 or anti-CTLA-4 therapy, and around two fifths of the dose-escalation patients had been treated with checkpoint inhibitors. The paper describes the monotherapy dose-escalation part (N ≈ 50 patients) of the phase I trial of ivuxolimab. In the dose-escalation cohort, 82.7% of patients were male, and the mean age was approximately 64 years, with a range of roughly 23 to 85. Partial responses occurred in three dose-escalation patients, of whom one had hepatocellular carcinoma and two had cutaneous melanoma. Peripheral TCRbeta sequencing was intended to test whether TCR sequence diversity was altered and clonal T-cell expansion was caused by ivuxolimab. Intravenous ivuxolimab was administered to patients every 2 weeks at six dose levels: 0.01, 0.1, 0.3, 1.5, 3 and 10 mg/kg. Overall study outcomes, separate from this receptor: Low levels of normalized T-cell clonal expansion were also seen in some patients who did not respond. After ivuxolimab, expanded clones were on average more numerous among CD8+ T cells than among CD4+ T cells. In partial responders in the 0.1-3.0 mg/kg groups, normalized peripheral clonal expansion was found to be among the lowest, especially among CD8+ T cells. The antigen specificity of the clonally expanded peripheral T cells was not determined. Clonal expansion of both CD4+ and CD8+ blood T cells was observed from baseline to week 6 at doses 0.1 to 3.0 mg/kg.

To sequence the TCRbeta CDR3 region, genomic DNA was isolated from the sorted cells. The immunoSEQ Assay was used to sequence the TCRbeta CDR3 regions. Entries here come from immuneACCESS through TCRdb and include only in-frame sequences with V and J called. Some clones fail to appear in such tables; in the studies checked, an unresolved V gene covers under half of the shortfall, and the cause of the remainder is unknown. This sample has some 45,000 clones in its table, and approximately 84% of those were observed once. Just over 5% of the sample is taken by the ten largest. From the germline V gene, CDR1 is MNHNS and CDR2 is SASEGT. The V end loses 4 bases and the J end loses 7 bases, and a stretch of 10 bases separates them. The CDR3 measures 12 amino acids from cysteine to phenylalanine. The retained sequence is limited to the CDR3, 36 bases, with the frame set at the first base. Patients with a history of autoimmune disease or receiving systemic immunosuppression were excluded from the trial. Peripheral blood for TCR sequencing was drawn from every dose cohort at baseline, at cycle 4 day 1 and at cycle 7 day 1. The samples were taken from a phase I, first-in-human, multicenter, open-label dose-escalation trial of ivuxolimab. Adults with locally advanced or metastatic head and neck squamous cell, hepatocellular, melanoma or renal cell carcinoma were enrolled in the trial. Before TCR sequencing, CD4+ T cells and CD8+ T cells were sorted from peripheral blood as separate populations.

In the case of this clone: The target of this receptor is not known. Base-call qualities are not available, and no considerably larger clone is one nucleotide away.

This sequence originates from an adult with an advanced solid tumor such as melanoma, head and neck, liver or kidney cancer. Source: CD4+ or CD8+ T cells sorted from blood, taken in a trial of the OX40 agonist ivuxolimab. The sequence is built from TRBV6-1 and TRBJ1-1; the D gene is perhaps TRBD1, on 5 matching bases. CDR3 sequence: CASSGDLFEAFF. The DNA sequence is TGTGCCAGCAGTGGGGACCTATTTGAAGCTTTCTTT.